These T cell receptor beta chains were read from a single sample in a study of CD8 T cells in Susac syndrome. TCRdb ran MiXCR on the immunoSEQ multiplex PCR reads and lists one entry per CDR3 protein. The data contain around 140,000 distinct CDR3 sequences, 85% to 95% of them seen just once; the ten biggest clones take up over 0.1%. What was sequenced was CD4+ T cells from PBMCs. The receptors shown here come from a human donor with multiple sclerosis. The CDR3 runs from the conserved cysteine through the conserved F or W. The order of the fields is J gene, V gene, clone size, D gene, CDR3 protein, CDR3 DNA. D genes are given only for firm matches. Only part of the rows carry a size: once, few, many, or a class if the clone is expanded.

>TRBJ2-1|TRBV7-2|once|NA
CASSFGGTGDNEQFF
TGTGCCAGCAGCTTCGGCGGGACTGGCGACAATGAGCAGTTCTTC
>TRBJ1-4|TRBV3-1|NA|TRBD1
CASSHRQGEKLFF
TGTGCCAGCAGCCACCGACAGGGAGAAAAACTGTTTTTT
>TRBJ2-1|TRBV28|NA|NA
CASKEGDEQFF
TGTGCCAGCAAAGAAGGAGATGAGCAGTTCTTC
>TRBJ2-7|TRBV28|NA|NA
CASGPPGRGYTQYF
TGTGCCAGCGGCCCACCGGGACGGGGTTATACTCAGTACTTC
>TRBJ1-1|TRBV4-3|once|NA
CASSQDSQIENTEAFF
TGCGCCAGCAGCCAAGATTCACAGATTGAGAACACTGAAGCTTTCTTT
>TRBJ2-3|TRBV30|NA|NA
CAWSVKDTQYF
TGTGCCTGGAGTGTAAAAGATACGCAGTATTTT
>TRBJ2-1|TRBV6-5|NA|NA
CASSYGASSYNEQFF
TGTGCCAGCAGTTACGGGGCTAGCTCCTACAATGAGCAGTTCTTC
>TRBJ2-7|TRBV3-1|NA|TRBD2
CASSLRGGVQSYEQYF
TGTGCCAGCAGCCTCCGGGGGGGAGTCCAAAGCTACGAGCAGTACTTC
>TRBJ2-3|TRBV5-4|NA|NA
CASSLAPTQGQDTQYF
TGTGCCAGCAGCTTGGCCCCGACCCAAGGGCAAGATACGCAGTATTTT
>TRBJ2-3|TRBV6-5|NA|NA
CASSSSADTQYF
NA
>TRBJ1-1|TRBV29-1|NA|NA
CSVEVSPGRTTEAFF
TGCAGCGTTGAAGTGAGTCCGGGTAGAACGACTGAAGCTTTCTTT
>TRBJ2-7|TRBV29-1|NA|TRBD2
CSVQLAGVGGEQYF
TGCAGCGTCCAACTAGCGGGAGTAGGGGGCGAGCAGTACTTC
>TRBJ1-1|TRBV30|NA|NA
CAWSVTVGVHTEAFF
TGTGCCTGGAGTGTAACGGTAGGCGTACACACTGAAGCTTTCTTT
>TRBJ2-5|TRBV29-1|NA|TRBD2
CSVKTSGGQETQYF
TGCAGCGTTAAGACTAGCGGGGGGCAAGAGACCCAGTACTTC
>TRBJ2-2|TRBV3-1|NA|TRBD1
CASSQDLVTGRLFF
TGTGCCAGCAGCCAAGATCTAGTGACAGGGCGACTGTTTTTT
>TRBJ1-3|TRBV11-1|NA|NA
CASSRDPGLSGNTIYF
TGTGCCAGCAGCCGAGATCCGGGACTCTCTGGAAACACCATATATTTT
>TRBJ2-3|TRBV10-3|NA|NA
CAISDTGDTQYF
TGTGCCATCAGTGATACGGGGGATACGCAGTATTTT
>TRBJ2-3|TRBV20-1|NA|NA
CSARDPWADATDTQYF
TGCAGTGCTAGAGACCCATGGGCGGACGCTACAGATACGCAGTATTTT
>TRBJ2-5|TRBV5-1|NA|NA
CASSLEGGVRETQYF
TGCGCCAGCAGCTTGGAGGGGGGCGTACGAGAGACCCAGTACTTC
>TRBJ1-1|TRBV3-1|NA|TRBD1
CASRHRGFNTEAFF
TGTGCCAGCAGACACAGGGGATTTAACACTGAAGCTTTCTTT
>TRBJ2-7|TRBV7-2|NA|NA
CASRVEGRAWAYEQYF
TGTGCCAGCAGGGTAGAGGGACGGGCCTGGGCTTACGAGCAGTACTTC
>TRBJ1-4|TRBV12-3/TRBV12-4|NA|TRBD1
CASSPRGQGFGEKLFF
TGTGCCAGCAGCCCCAGGGGGCAGGGGTTTGGTGAAAAACTGTTTTTT
>TRBJ2-2|TRBV7-8|NA|NA
CAGAAGTGELFF
TGTGCCGGGGCAGCCGGGACCGGGGAGCTGTTTTTT
>TRBJ1-6|TRBV9|NA|NA
CASSLYADSPLHF
TGTGCCAGCAGCCTATACGCAGATTCACCCCTCCACTTT
>TRBJ2-7|TRBV5-1|NA|TRBD2
CASSLSGSMNEQYF
TGCGCCAGCAGCTTAAGCGGGAGCATGAACGAGCAGTACTTC
>TRBJ2-1|TRBV4-1|NA|TRBD2
CASSLLGLAEYNEQFF
TGCGCCAGCAGCCTTTTAGGACTAGCGGAGTACAATGAGCAGTTCTTC
>TRBJ1-6|TRBV28|NA|TRBD1
CASSSGQGRSSPLHF
TGTGCCAGCAGTTCCGGACAGGGGCGTAGTTCACCCCTCCACTTT
>TRBJ1-5|TRBV28|NA|NA
CASTPTAGPYQPQHF
TGTGCCAGCACTCCCACTGCAGGGCCGTATCAGCCCCAGCATTTT
>TRBJ2-3|TRBV11-2|NA|NA
CASSFRPGPDTQYF
TGTGCCAGCAGCTTTCGGCCCGGCCCAGATACGCAGTATTTT
>TRBJ2-2|TRBV24-1|NA|TRBD1
CATSDRDSTGELFF
TGTGCCACCAGTGACAGGGACAGCACCGGGGAGCTGTTTTTT
>TRBJ2-2|TRBV29-1|NA|TRBD2
CSCSPGLAAGELFF
TGCAGCTGTTCCCCGGGACTAGCGGCCGGGGAGCTGTTTTTT
>TRBJ1-5|TRBV7-8|NA|TRBD1
CASSPGTAHSNQPQHF
TGTGCCAGCAGCCCAGGGACAGCGCATAGCAATCAGCCCCAGCATTTT
>TRBJ2-3|TRBV2|NA|TRBD1
CASTGQGEHTQYF
TGTGCCAGCACGGGACAGGGGGAACATACGCAGTATTTT
>TRBJ2-5|TRBV29-1|NA|NA
CSVRSETEQETQYF
TGCAGCGTTCGATCAGAGACTGAGCAAGAGACCCAGTACTTC
>TRBJ2-6|TRBV3-1|NA|NA
CASSTRAPWGGANVLTF
TGTGCCAGCAGCACACGGGCCCCCTGGGGGGGGGCCAACGTCCTGACTTTC
>TRBJ2-1|TRBV3-1|NA|NA
CASSTQAGEQFF
TGTGCCAGCAGCACTCAGGCGGGTGAGCAGTTCTTC
>TRBJ1-1|TRBV28|NA|TRBD1
CASDTGTGGRAFF
TGTGCCAGTGACACCGGGACAGGGGGTAGAGCTTTCTTT
>TRBJ2-4|TRBV27|NA|TRBD1
CASMEPGQGASKNIQYF
TGTGCCAGCATGGAGCCTGGACAGGGGGCGTCCAAAAACATTCAGTACTTC
>TRBJ2-1|TRBV25-1|NA|NA
CASSEGGRGDNEQFF
TGTGCCAGCAGTGAAGGAGGGCGCGGGGACAATGAGCAGTTCTTC
>TRBJ2-7|TRBV29-1|NA|NA
CSVRTGTYEQYF
TGCAGCGTTCGGACTGGCACCTACGAGCAGTACTTC
>TRBJ1-2|TRBV12-5|NA|NA
CASGLVLGGQFKGCTF
TGTGCTAGTGGTTTGGTACTGGGCGGACAGTTTAAAGGTTGCACCTTC
>TRBJ2-1|TRBV24-1|NA|TRBD2
CATSDPAGGHSYNEQFF
TGTGCCACCAGTGACCCAGCGGGGGGTCACTCCTACAATGAGCAGTTCTTC
>TRBJ2-5|TRBV9|NA|TRBD1
CASSAGGQETQYF
TGTGCCAGCAGCGCAGGGGGCCAAGAGACCCAGTACTTC
>TRBJ1-1|TRBV29-1|NA|TRBD1
CSVFRPGQVTEAFF
TGCAGCGTTTTTCGGCCGGGACAGGTCACTGAAGCTTTCTTT
>TRBJ2-2|TRBV6-2/TRBV6-3|few|NA
CASSTSDNTGELFF
TGTGCCAGCAGTACCTCGGACAACACCGGGGAGCTGTTTTTT
>TRBJ2-6|TRBV19|NA|NA
CATRERLSGANVLTF
TGTGCCACCCGGGAGCGGCTATCTGGGGCCAACGTCCTGACTTTC
>TRBJ2-3|TRBV20-1|NA|TRBD2
CSASQNRLAGVDTQYF
TGCAGTGCTAGCCAAAACCGACTAGCGGGAGTAGATACGCAGTATTTT
>TRBJ1-2|TRBV29-1|NA|TRBD1
CSANRQGSPYGYTF
TGCAGCGCGAACCGACAGGGATCTCCGTATGGCTACACCTTC
>TRBJ2-3|TRBV5-4|NA|NA
CASSLFSLGSADTQYF
TGTGCCAGCAGCTTGTTTAGTCTCGGAAGTGCAGATACGCAGTATTTT
>TRBJ1-2|TRBV20-1|NA|TRBD1
CSATGQDYGYTF
TGCAGTGCCACGGGACAGGATTATGGCTACACCTTC
>TRBJ1-1|TRBV9|NA|NA
CASSVGGTLGDTEAFF
TGTGCCAGCAGCGTAGGGGGGACGCTTGGGGACACTGAAGCTTTCTTT